These 28 T cell receptor beta chains were all obtained from the same sample, sequenced in a study of T cell clusters in autoimmune cytopenias. TRB amplification used around 260 ng of peripheral blood genomic DNA. One tube held mixed TRB-A and TRB-B primer pools for touch-down PCR. TCRdb re-called the multiplex PCR reads; one entry per CDR3 protein, DNA not given. The sample data list some 7,600 distinct CDR3 sequences. The sample consisted of peripheral blood. These receptors were collected from a human donor with an autoimmune cytopenia or autoimmune hepatitis (not recorded which).

By frequency, this clonotype is medium-sized. The V gene is TRBV30, the J gene TRBJ1-5. This CDR3 comprises 13 residues. Germline V gene data show CDR1 as GTSNPN and CDR2 as SVGIG (reference sequence). CDR3 region: CAWSVYGNQPQHF.

The V call is TRBV2, the J call TRBJ2-1; no DNA is available, so the TRBD2 call from TCRdb remains unchecked. The CDR3 spans 18 residues. In germline, CDR1 is SNHLY, CDR2 FYNNEI. The CDR3 region is CASRGTSGTHSSYNEQFF.

The chain links TRBV6-6 to TRBJ2-3; TCRdb's D call of TRBD2 is untestable without DNA. The CDR3 is 15 amino acids. Germline V gives CDR1 MNHNY, CDR2 SVGAGI (reference sequence). The CDR3 reads CAISRDSTSTDTQYF.

This chain uses TRBV20-1 with TRBJ2-1; the TCRdb call, TRBD2, lacks DNA for checking. This CDR3 comprises 17 residues. In germline, CDR1 is DFQATT, CDR2 SNEGSKA (reference sequence). The chain's CDR3 is CSATLTSGLLLYNEQFF.

The chain recombines TRBV6-2 or TRBV6-3 with TRBJ1-3. This CDR3 is built from 15 residues. Germline CDR1 reads MNHEY; CDR2 reads SVGEGT. CDR3 loop: CASSYSGDSGNTIYF.

Judged by frequency, this clonotype is medium-sized (0.01 to 0.1%). V is TRBV29-1 and J is TRBJ2-3; TCRdb picks TRBD2, but there is no DNA to check that call. The CDR3 extends over 15 amino acids. Germline V gene data show CDR1 as SQVTM and CDR2 as ANQGSEA. The CDR3 sequence: CSVRGLAGRVDTQYF.

By frequency, this clonotype is medium-sized (0.01 to 0.1%). V usage is TRBV10-3 and J usage is TRBJ2-3; TCRdb calls TRBD2, which cannot be checked without DNA. The CDR3 extends over 16 amino acids. CDR1 and CDR2 from the germline V gene are ENHRY and SYGVKD. The CDR3 here is CAISERPSGDTDTQYF.

This sequence joins TRBV7-6 and TRBJ2-7; TCRdb names TRBD1, which stays unverified in the absence of DNA. Germline V CDR1 and CDR2: SGHVS, FNYEAQ. This CDR3 region has 14 residues. CDR3 loop: CASSPRDRVHEQYF.

By frequency, this clonotype registers medium-sized (0.01 to 0.1%). The rearrangement links TRBV20-1 to TRBJ2-6; absent DNA, TCRdb's TRBD2 call cannot be checked. The CDR3 covers 18 residues. CDR1 is DFQATT and CDR2 is SNEGSKA in the germline V gene (reference sequence). The CDR3 sequence is CSARARGRLSSGANVLTF.

The V and J genes are TRBV19 and TRBJ2-2; the TRBD2 assignment by TCRdb is unverifiable without DNA. In germline, CDR1 is LNHDA, CDR2 SQIVND (reference sequence). The CDR3 extends over 17 amino acids. The CDR3: CASSFLTSGSTGGELFF.

This clonotype is medium-sized by frequency. The chain joins TRBV6-1 to TRBJ2-3; with no DNA, the TCRdb D assignment of TRBD1 cannot be verified. CDR1 MNHNS and CDR2 SASEGT come from the germline V gene. This CDR3 is built from 14 residues. The CDR3 region is CASSSNRATDTQYF.

The chain links TRBV19 to TRBJ2-5; TCRdb's assignment of TRBD1 cannot be checked, as there is no DNA. This CDR3 has 17 residues. Per the germline V gene, CDR1 is LNHDA and CDR2 is SQIVND (reference sequence). CDR3 amino acids: CASSTGGTGVSGETQYF. Together with reference TRBV19 and TRBJ2-5, the CDR3 gives the full variable domain: DGGITQSPKYLFRKEGQNVTLSCEQNLNHDAMYWYRQDPGQGLRLIYYSQIVNDFQKGDIAEGYSVSREKKESFPLTVTSAQKNPTAFYLCASSTGGTGVSGETQYFGPGTRLLVL.

The chain couples TRBV5-5 to TRBJ2-3; with no DNA, the TCRdb D assignment of TRBD2 cannot be verified. From germline, CDR1 is SGHKS and CDR2 YYEKEE (reference sequence). The CDR3 totals 14 residues. The CDR3 loop is CASSFRREPYTQYF.

This clonotype is labeled medium-sized (0.01 to 0.1%) based on frequency. The chain combines TRBV30 with TRBJ1-3. The CDR3 length is 11 residues. Germline CDR1 is GTSNPN and CDR2 is SVGIG (reference sequence). The CDR3 loop is CAWTTGNTIYF.

V is TRBV7-9 and J is TRBJ1-5. The CDR3 runs 14 residues. Germline V CDR1 and CDR2: SEHNR, FQNEAQ (reference sequence). The CDR3 loop is CASSLDGRHQPQHF.

The CDR3 sequence: CASSQRVYVPQHF. This chain joins TRBV19 and TRBJ1-5. Germline CDR1 reads LNHDA; CDR2 reads SQIVND (reference sequence). The CDR3 runs to 13 residues.

This chain's CDR3 is CASSLIGDEQYF. V and J are TRBV28 and TRBJ2-7; TCRdb's assignment of TRBD1 cannot be checked, as there is no DNA. Germline lookup yields CDR1 MDHEN and CDR2 SYDVKM. This CDR3 has 12 amino acids.

V and J are TRBV11-2 and TRBJ2-5; TCRdb names TRBD2, which stays unverified in the absence of DNA. The germline CDR1 and CDR2 sequences are SGHAT and FQNNGV. This CDR3 is built from 14 residues. The CDR3 spells CASSMGLGRQTQYF. The full variable domain, in which reference TRBV11-2 and TRBJ2-5 provide the parts outside the CDR3, is EAGVAQSPRYKIIEKRQSVAFWCNPISGHATLYWYQQILGQGPKLLIQFQNNGVVDDSQLPKDRFSAERLKGVDSTLKIQPAKLEDSAVYLCASSMGLGRQTQYFGPGTRLLVL.

The V and J genes are TRBV5-1 and TRBJ2-6. CDR1 SGHRS and CDR2 YFSETQ come from the germline V gene. The CDR3 has 13 amino acids. This chain's CDR3 is CASGLRGANVLTF.

This clonotype counts as medium-sized by frequency. This chain connects TRBV5-5 to TRBJ2-2; TCRdb gives TRBD2 as the D gene, but with no DNA this cannot be confirmed. This CDR3 is 15 amino acids long. The germline CDR1 and CDR2 sequences are SGHKS and YYEKEE (reference sequence). The CDR3 protein is CASSSSGSGTGELFF.

This clonotype is deemed medium-sized by its frequency. V is TRBV6-5 and J is TRBJ2-6. Germline V gene data show CDR1 as MNHEY and CDR2 as SVGAGI. The CDR3 has 16 amino acids. This CDR3 reads CASSYSFGSGANVLTF.

The rearrangement links TRBV15 to TRBJ2-2; no DNA is available, so the TRBD1 call from TCRdb remains unchecked. Germline V gives CDR1 LNHNV, CDR2 YYDKDF (reference sequence). The length of the CDR3 is 16 residues. CDR3 in amino acids: CATSRTGTGGFGELFF. The complete variable domain, with remaining parts taken from reference TRBV15 and TRBJ2-2, reads DAMVIQNPRYQVTQFGKPVTLSCSQTLNHNVMYWYQQKSSQAPKLLFHYYDKDFNNEADTPDNFQSRRPNTSFCFLDIRSPGLGDTAMYLCATSRTGTGGFGELFFGEGSRLTVL.

This clonotype is identified as medium-sized from frequency. The chain joins TRBV27 to TRBJ2-6; the D call from TCRdb, TRBD1, cannot be confirmed without DNA. Germline V CDR1 and CDR2: MNHEY, SMNVEV (reference sequence). The CDR3 length is 15 residues. This chain's CDR3 is CATRGPSSGANVLTF.

Judged by frequency, this clonotype is medium-sized. The chain joins TRBV5-4 to TRBJ2-7. Germline V gene lookup returns CDR1 SGHNT and CDR2 YYREEE (reference sequence). The CDR3 is 12 amino acids. The CDR3 loop reads CASSLEPYEQYF.

The rearrangement uses TRBV30 and TRBJ1-5. From germline, CDR1 is GTSNPN and CDR2 SVGIG (reference sequence). The CDR3 totals 15 residues. CDR3 region: CAWSVKGNSNQPQHF.

This clonotype is identified as medium-sized (0.01 to 0.1%) from frequency. The gene calls are TRBV29-1 and TRBJ2-7; TCRdb returns TRBD1, unconfirmable since there is no DNA. Per the germline V gene, CDR1 is SQVTM and CDR2 is ANQGSEA. The length of the CDR3 is 13 residues. The CDR3 here is CSVEDGSGYEQYF.

Frequency places this clonotype as medium-sized. The rearrangement joins TRBV5-6 to TRBJ2-6. CDR3 length equals 17 residues. Germline V gene data show CDR1 as SGHDT and CDR2 as YYEEEE. The chain's CDR3 is CASSQALRSSGANVLTF. Using reference TRBV5-6 and TRBJ2-6 for the parts outside the CDR3, the full variable domain is DAGVTQSPTHLIKTRGQQVTLRCSPKSGHDTVSWYQQALGQGPQFIFQYYEEEERQRGNFPDRFSGHQFPNYSSELNVNALLLGDSALYLCASSQALRSSGANVLTFGAGSRLTVL.

The rearrangement links TRBV7-9 to TRBJ2-7; TCRdb names TRBD1, which stays unverified in the absence of DNA. The CDR3 runs to 12 residues. Per the germline V gene, CDR1 is SEHNR and CDR2 is FQNEAQ (reference sequence). The CDR3 protein is CASSPPTPRQYF.